The T cell receptor (beta chain) described here comes from a study of STAT3 mutations in large granular lymphocyte leukemia. Approximately 40,000 productive templates were obtained per sample on average. Some clones are missing from TCRdb's copy, which holds only in-frame ones; the method was immunoSEQ multiplex PCR. This table has about 10,000 clones, roughly 87% appearing once. This CDR3 region has 15 residues. V shed 3 bases and J 3 bases; nucleotides not matched to a gene: 4. Germline values: CDR1 SGHNT, CDR2 YYREEE (reference sequence). Study results and limitations: Persisting codominant clonotypes may have hidden a small pathogenic clone. Every T-cell large granular lymphocyte leukemia patient had at least one immunodominant TCR beta clonotype.

On this clone: As yet, its antigen is unknown.

Sequenced input: peripheral blood mononuclear cells. The V call is TRBV5-4, the J call TRBJ2-3; TRBD2 matches 10 bases. This receptor was obtained from a man between 60 and 75 years old with T-cell large granular lymphocyte leukemia. Some clones in this sample may be carry-over from other donors' samples. The CDR3 loop is CASSSSTSGTDTQYF. The DNA for the CDR3 is TGTGCCAGCAGCTCCTCGACTAGCGGGACAGATACGCAGTATTTT.